This T cell receptor (beta chain) was identified during a study of vaccination and CD4 T cells after COVID-19. On the study more broadly: Timing of post-vaccine sample collection was a median around 72 days after dose two, with a range of 14 to 241. Three convalescent patients provided samples that were taken at day 14 and days 161 to 241 post-vaccination. General observations from the study: Spike mono-reactivity held for 304 of 307 vaccine-specific clones in convalescent patients.

TCRdb reprocessed the PCR reads via MiXCR and lists one record per CDR3 protein. The repertoire holds about 30,000 distinct CDR3 sequences, with 50% as singletons. The CDR3 is 14 residues long. V was pared by 6 bases and J by 8 bases, with 7 bases of the junction left unmatched. Looked up from germline, CDR1 is ENHRY and CDR2 is SYGVKD. As to time point: late sampling 161 to 241 days after vaccination in a few convalescent patients. US Alpha, Beta and Delta variants postdated the positive PCR dates, which ran from March to December 2020. Of note for this clonotype: Its antigen is currently unknown.

The sequence was obtained from a human donor who had recovered from COVID-19. Sequenced material: CD4+ T cells from blood, taken about 7 months after SARS-CoV-2 vaccination. The chain couples TRBV10-3 to TRBJ1-6; 7 positions agree with TRBD1. The CDR3 coding sequence is TGTGCCATCAGAGAGGACAGGTCGGATTCACCCCTCCACTTT. Translated: CAIREDRSDSPLHF.